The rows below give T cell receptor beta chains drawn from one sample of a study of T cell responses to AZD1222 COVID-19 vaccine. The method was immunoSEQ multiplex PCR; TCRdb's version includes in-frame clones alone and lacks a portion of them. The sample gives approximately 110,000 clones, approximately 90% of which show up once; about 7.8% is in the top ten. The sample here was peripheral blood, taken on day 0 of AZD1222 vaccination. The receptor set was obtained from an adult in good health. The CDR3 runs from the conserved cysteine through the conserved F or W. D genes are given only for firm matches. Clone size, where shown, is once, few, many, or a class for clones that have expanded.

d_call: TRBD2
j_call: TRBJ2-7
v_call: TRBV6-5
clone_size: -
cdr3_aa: CASSYSGGSYEQYF
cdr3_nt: TGTGCCAGCAGTTATTCTGGCGGGAGCTACGAGCAGTACTTC

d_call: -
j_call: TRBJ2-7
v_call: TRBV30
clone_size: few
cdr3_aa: CAWNWGTYEQYF
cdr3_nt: TGTGCCTGGAACTGGGGGACCTACGAGCAGTACTTC

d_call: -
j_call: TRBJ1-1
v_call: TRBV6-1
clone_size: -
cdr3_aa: CASSEHATEAFF
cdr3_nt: TGTGCCAGCAGTGAGCACGCGACTGAAGCTTTCTTT

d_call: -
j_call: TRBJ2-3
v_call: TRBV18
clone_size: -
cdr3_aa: CASSPNGGTQYF
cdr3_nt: TGTGCCAGCTCACCGAACGGGGGTACGCAGTATTTT

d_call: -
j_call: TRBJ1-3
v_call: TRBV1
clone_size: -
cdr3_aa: CTSSRGRPDGSGNTIYF
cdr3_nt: TGCACCAGCAGCCGGGGGCGACCCGATGGGTCTGGAAACACCATATATTTT

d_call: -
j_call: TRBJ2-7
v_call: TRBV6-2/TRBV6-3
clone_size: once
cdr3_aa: CASSDRQGGSYEQYF
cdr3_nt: TGTGCCAGCAGCGACCGACAGGGAGGATCCTACGAGCAGTACTTC

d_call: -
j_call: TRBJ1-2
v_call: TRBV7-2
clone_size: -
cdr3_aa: CASSLNTGHGYTF
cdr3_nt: TGTGCCAGCAGCTTAAATACAGGCCATGGCTACACCTTC

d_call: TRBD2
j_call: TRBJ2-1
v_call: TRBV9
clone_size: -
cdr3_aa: CASSVGGLAGVNEQFF
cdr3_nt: TGTGCCAGCAGCGTAGGGGGACTAGCGGGGGTCAATGAGCAGTTCTTC

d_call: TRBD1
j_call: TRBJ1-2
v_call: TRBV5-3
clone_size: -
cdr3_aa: CARSGDRGRSYGYTF
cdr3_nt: TGTGCCAGAAGCGGGGACAGGGGAAGGAGCTATGGCTACACCTTC

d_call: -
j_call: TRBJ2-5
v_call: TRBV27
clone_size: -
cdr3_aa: CASSGTPSGTQYF
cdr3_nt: TGTGCCAGCAGCGGGACACCTTCGGGGACCCAGTACTTC

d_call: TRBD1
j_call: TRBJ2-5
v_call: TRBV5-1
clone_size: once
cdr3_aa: CASSLISGQAAQETQYF
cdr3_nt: TGCGCCAGCAGCTTGATATCGGGACAGGCTGCCCAAGAGACCCAGTACTTC

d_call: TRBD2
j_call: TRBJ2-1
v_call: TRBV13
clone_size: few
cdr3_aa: CASSLRLAGGYYNEQFF
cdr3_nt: TGTGCCAGCAGCTTAAGACTAGCGGGGGGATACTACAATGAGCAGTTCTTC

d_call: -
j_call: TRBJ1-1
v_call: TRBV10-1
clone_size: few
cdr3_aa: CASSESGREAEAFF
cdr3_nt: TGCGCCAGCAGTGAGTCAGGGCGGGAGGCTGAAGCTTTCTTT

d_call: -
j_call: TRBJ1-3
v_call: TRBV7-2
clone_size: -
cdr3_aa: CASSLASGPGNTIYF
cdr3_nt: TGTGCCAGCAGCTTAGCGTCAGGGCCTGGAAACACCATATATTTT

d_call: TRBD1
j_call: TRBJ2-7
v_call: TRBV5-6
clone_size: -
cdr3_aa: CASRLQGYEQYF
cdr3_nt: TGTGCCAGCAGATTACAGGGGTACGAGCAGTACTTC

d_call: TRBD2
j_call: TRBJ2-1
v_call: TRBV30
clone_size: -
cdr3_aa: CAWSVRVAGNEQFF
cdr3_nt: TGTGCCTGGAGTGTACGGGTAGCGGGCAATGAGCAGTTCTTC

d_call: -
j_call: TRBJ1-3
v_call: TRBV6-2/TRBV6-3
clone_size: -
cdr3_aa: CASSYREGAGQKFISGNTIYF
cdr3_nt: TGTGCCAGCAGTTACCGAGAGGGTGCCGGACAGAAATTTATCTCTGGAAACACCATATATTTT

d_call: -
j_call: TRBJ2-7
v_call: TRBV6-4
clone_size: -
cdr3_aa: CASIKRNLYEQYF
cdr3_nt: TGTGCCAGCATCAAGCGGAACCTCTACGAGCAGTACTTC

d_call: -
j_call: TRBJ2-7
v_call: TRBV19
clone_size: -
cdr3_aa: CASSIDTRLMDEQYF
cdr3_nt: TGTGCCAGTAGTATAGACACCCGCTTAATGGACGAGCAGTACTTC

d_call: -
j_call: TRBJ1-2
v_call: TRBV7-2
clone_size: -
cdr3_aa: CASSSPFALGYGYTF
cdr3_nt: TGTGCCAGCAGCTCCCCCTTCGCGCTCGGCTATGGCTACACCTTC

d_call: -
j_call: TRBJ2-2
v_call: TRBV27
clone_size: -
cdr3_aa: CASSLWGQTGELFF
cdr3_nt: TGTGCCAGCAGTTTATGGGGCCAGACCGGGGAGCTGTTTTTT

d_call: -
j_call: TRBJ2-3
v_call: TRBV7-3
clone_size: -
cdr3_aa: CASSSRLAIGDTQYF
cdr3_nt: TGTGCCAGCAGCTCCCGGCTAGCGATAGGAGATACGCAGTATTTT